This entry lists 9 T cell receptor beta chains sequenced from one sample in a study of technical replicates of blood from several donors. Sequencing was performed with immunoSEQ multiplex PCR; in TCRdb, only in-frame clones are kept and a portion is missing. The data show some 83,000 clones, 93% seen once. Sequences were obtained from T cells isolated from PBMCs. The receptor set was obtained from a human donor in good health.

This clone was seen more than once but under ten times. The rearrangement links TRBV19 to TRBJ2-7; 7 bases map to TRBD1. There are 14 residues in the CDR3. V was pared by 5 bases and J by 0 bases, with 4 bases of the junction left unmatched. The germline V gene encodes CDR1 LNHDA and CDR2 SQIVND (reference sequence). The CDR3 sequence is CASSVRDSSYEQYF. DNA of the CDR3: TGTGCCAGTAGTGTACGGGACAGCTCCTACGAGCAGTACTTC. The full variable domain, completed using reference TRBV19 and TRBJ2-7, is DGGITQSPKYLFRKEGQNVTLSCEQNLNHDAMYWYRQDPGQGLRLIYYSQIVNDFQKGDIAEGYSVSREKKESFPLTVTSAQKNPTAFYLCASSVRDSSYEQYFGPGTRLTVT.

The V gene is TRBV30, the J gene TRBJ2-7, with 12 bases matching TRBD2. CDR3 size: 15 residues. The junction had 7 bases not matched to a gene; V was cut back by 3 bases and J by 4 bases. Per the germline V gene, CDR1 is GTSNPN and CDR2 is SVGIG (reference sequence). The DNA of the CDR3 is TGTGCCTGGAGGGTTGGACTAGCGGGATTTTACGAGCAGTACTTC. This translates into CAWRVGLAGFYEQYF.

The chain carries TRBV19 and TRBJ2-3; D not resolved. Germline assignment: CDR1 LNHDA and CDR2 SQIVND (reference sequence). The CDR3 has 12 amino acids. The germline V and J ends were trimmed by 6 bases and 6 bases, with 10 bases remaining between them. Written as DNA, the CDR3 is TGTGCCAGTAGCCCTAGTGGGGATACGCAGTATTTT. This encodes CASSPSGDTQYF.

CDR3 protein: CASSLDRGPGNTIYF. The CDR3 DNA reads TGTGCCAGCAGCTTAGACAGGGGGCCTGGAAACACCATATATTTT. J is TRBJ1-3 and V is TRBV11-3, with 8 positions matching TRBD1. The V gene's germline CDR1 is SGHNT and CDR2 YENEEA. Trimming cost V 0 bases and J 2 bases; bases outside gene matches: 0. The CDR3 runs to 15 residues.

The chain couples TRBV6-4 to TRBJ1-1; possible D gene TRBD1, 6 bases. This CDR3 is 13 amino acids long. Trimming removed 3 bases at V and 5 bases at J, with 10 bases between. Per the germline V gene, CDR1 is MRHNA and CDR2 is SNTAGT. CDR3 loop: CASSEQGWTEAFF. The CDR3 nucleotides read TGTGCCAGCAGTGAACAGGGATGGACTGAAGCTTTCTTT.

The V call is TRBV6-1, the J call TRBJ1-2; D gene unclear. The CDR3 covers 17 residues. Trimming cost V 4 bases and J 0 bases, with 18 bases left between them. CDR1 and CDR2 from the germline V gene are MNHNS and SASEGT. CDR3 protein: CASSVPSRDTSNYGYTF. The CDR3 DNA reads TGTGCCAGCAGTGTGCCCTCGAGGGATACGTCTAACTATGGCTACACCTTC.

The rearrangement links TRBV27 to TRBJ1-1; 8 nucleotides agree with TRBD1. Germline V lookup: CDR1 MNHEY, CDR2 SMNVEV (reference sequence). V lost 8 bases to trimming and J lost 1 base; unmatched junction nucleotides: 3. The CDR3 sequence is 13 residues long. DNA for the CDR3: TGTGCCAGCCTAGGACAGGGGAACACTGAAGCTTTCTTT. Amino acid sequence: CASLGQGNTEAFF.

V usage is TRBV9 and J usage is TRBJ1-1, with D uncertain. CDR1 SGDLS and CDR2 YYNGEE come from the germline V gene. This CDR3 has 13 residues. Trimming stripped 4 bases from V and 8 bases from J, with 15 bases between. The CDR3 DNA follows: TGTGCCAGCAGCCCGAGGCTGGGTGACGAAGCTTTCTTT. Amino acids: CASSPRLGDEAFF.

The chain uses TRBV6-6 and TRBJ2-5, with D perhaps matching TRBD2 (5 bases). Per the germline V gene, CDR1 is MNHNY and CDR2 is SVGAGI (reference sequence). Between the trimmed V and J ends, which lost 8 bases and 2 bases, there was a span of 9 bases. CDR3 length: 12 residues. This CDR3 reads CASGELQETQYF. CDR3 DNA: TGTGCCAGCGGGGAGCTACAAGAGACCCAGTACTTC.